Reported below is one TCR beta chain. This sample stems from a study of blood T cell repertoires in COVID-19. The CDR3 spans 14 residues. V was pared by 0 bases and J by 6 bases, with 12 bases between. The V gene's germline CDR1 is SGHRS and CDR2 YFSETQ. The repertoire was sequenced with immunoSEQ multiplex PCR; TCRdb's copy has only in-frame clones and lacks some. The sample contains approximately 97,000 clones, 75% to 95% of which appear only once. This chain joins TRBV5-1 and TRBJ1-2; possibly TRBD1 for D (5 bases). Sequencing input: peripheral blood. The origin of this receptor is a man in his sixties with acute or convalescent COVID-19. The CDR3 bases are TGCGCCAGCAGCTTGGGGTCAGGGTCGAATGGCTACACCTTC. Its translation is CASSLGSGSNGYTF.